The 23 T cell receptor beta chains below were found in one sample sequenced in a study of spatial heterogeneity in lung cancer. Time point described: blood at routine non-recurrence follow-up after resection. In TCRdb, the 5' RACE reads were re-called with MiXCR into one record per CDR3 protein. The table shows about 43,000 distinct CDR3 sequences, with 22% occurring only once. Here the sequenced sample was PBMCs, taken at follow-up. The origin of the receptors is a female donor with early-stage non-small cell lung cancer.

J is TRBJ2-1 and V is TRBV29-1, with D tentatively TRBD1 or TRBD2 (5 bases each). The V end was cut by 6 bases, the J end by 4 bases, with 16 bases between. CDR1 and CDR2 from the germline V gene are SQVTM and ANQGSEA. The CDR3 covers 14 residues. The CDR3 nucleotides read TGCAGCGTAGTACTGGGACCTGCTTACAATGAGCAGTTCTTC. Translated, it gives CSVVLGPAYNEQFF.

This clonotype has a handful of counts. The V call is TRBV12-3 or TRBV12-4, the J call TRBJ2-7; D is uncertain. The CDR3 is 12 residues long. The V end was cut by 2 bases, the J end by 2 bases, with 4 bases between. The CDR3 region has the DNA TGTGCCAGCAGTTTATTCGCCTACGAGCAGTACTTC. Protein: CASSLFAYEQYF.

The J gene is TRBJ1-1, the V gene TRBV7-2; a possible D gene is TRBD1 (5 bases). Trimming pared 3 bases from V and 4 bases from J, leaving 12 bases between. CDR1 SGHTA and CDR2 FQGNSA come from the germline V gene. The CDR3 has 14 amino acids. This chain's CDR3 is CASSFLRASTEAFF. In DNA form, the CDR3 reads TGTGCCAGCAGCTTTCTCAGGGCATCCACTGAAGCTTTCTTT. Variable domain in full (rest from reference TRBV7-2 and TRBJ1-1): GAGVSQSPSNKVTEKGKDVELRCDPISGHTALYWYRQSLGQGLEFLIYFQGNSAPDKSGLPSDRFSAERTGGSVSTLTIQRTQQEDSAVYLCASSFLRASTEAFFGQGTRLTVV.

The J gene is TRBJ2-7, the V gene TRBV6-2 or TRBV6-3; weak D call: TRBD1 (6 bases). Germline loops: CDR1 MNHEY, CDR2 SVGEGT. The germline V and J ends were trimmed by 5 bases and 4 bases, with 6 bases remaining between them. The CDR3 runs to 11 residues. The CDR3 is CASSDRYEQYV. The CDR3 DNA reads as TGTGCCAGCAGTGACAGGTACGAGCAGTACGTC.

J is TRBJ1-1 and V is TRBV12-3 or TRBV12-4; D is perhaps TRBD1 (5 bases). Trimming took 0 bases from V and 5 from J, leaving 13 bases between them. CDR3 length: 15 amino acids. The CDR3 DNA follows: TGTGCCAGCAGTTTAGCGCTGGGGGGAAAGACTGAAGCTTTCTTT. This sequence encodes CASSLALGGKTEAFF.

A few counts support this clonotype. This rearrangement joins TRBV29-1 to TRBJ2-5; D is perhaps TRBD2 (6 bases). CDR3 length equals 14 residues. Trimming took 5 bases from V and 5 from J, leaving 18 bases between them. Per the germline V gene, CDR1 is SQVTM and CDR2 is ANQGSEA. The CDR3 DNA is TGCAGCGTTAGCTTGGACGGGACTTGGGAGACCCAGTACTTC. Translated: CSVSLDGTWETQYF.

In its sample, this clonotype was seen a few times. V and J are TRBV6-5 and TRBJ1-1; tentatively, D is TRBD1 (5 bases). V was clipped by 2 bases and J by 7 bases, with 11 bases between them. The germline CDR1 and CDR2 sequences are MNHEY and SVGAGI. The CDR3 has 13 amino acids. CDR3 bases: TGTGCCAGCAGTTACGTGTGGGACGGTGAAGCTTTCTTT. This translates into CASSYVWDGEAFF.

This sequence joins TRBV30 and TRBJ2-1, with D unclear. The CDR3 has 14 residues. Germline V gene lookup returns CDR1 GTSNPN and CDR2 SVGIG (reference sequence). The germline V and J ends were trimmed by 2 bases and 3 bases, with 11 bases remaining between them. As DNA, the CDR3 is TGTGCCTGGAGTTCAATAGGAATCTACAATGAGCAGTTCTTC. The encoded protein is CAWSSIGIYNEQFF. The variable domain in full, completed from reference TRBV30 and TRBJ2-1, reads SQTIHQWPATLVQPVGSPLSLECTVEGTSNPNLYWYRQAAGRGLQLLFYSVGIGQISSEVPQNLSASRPQDRQFILSSKKLLLSDSGFYLCAWSSIGIYNEQFFGPGTRLTVL.

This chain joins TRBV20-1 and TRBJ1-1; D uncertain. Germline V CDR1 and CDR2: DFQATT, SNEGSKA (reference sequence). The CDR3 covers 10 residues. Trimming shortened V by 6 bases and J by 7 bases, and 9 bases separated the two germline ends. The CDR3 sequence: CSASRLEAFF. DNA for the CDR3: TGCAGTGCGTCGAGGCTTGAAGCTTTCTTT.

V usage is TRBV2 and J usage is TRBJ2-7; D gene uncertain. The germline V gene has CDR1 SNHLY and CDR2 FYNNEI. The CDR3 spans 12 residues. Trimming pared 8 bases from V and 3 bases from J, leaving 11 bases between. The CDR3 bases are TGTGCCAGCTACTTAGCTTTCTACGAGCAGTACTTC. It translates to CASYLAFYEQYF. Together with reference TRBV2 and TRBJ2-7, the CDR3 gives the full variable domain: EPEVTQTPSHQVTQMGQEVILRCVPISNHLYFYWYRQILGQKVEFLVSFYNNEISEKSEIFDDQFSVERPDGSNFTLKIRSTKLEDSAMYFCASYLAFYEQYFGPGTRLTVT.

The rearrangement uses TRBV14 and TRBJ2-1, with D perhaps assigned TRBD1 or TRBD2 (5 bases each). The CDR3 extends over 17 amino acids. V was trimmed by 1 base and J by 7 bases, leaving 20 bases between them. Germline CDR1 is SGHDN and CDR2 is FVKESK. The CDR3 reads CASSQGDYLGRWNEQFF. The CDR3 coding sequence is TGTGCCAGCAGCCAAGGCGACTATTTGGGACGATGGAATGAGCAGTTCTTC.

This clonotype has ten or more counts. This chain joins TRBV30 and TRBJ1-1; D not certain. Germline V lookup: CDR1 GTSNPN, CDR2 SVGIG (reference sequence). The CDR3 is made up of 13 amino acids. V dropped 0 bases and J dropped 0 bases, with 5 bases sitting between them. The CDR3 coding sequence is TGTGCCTGGAGTGTAAATGTGAACACTGAAGCTTTCTTT. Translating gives CAWSVNVNTEAFF.

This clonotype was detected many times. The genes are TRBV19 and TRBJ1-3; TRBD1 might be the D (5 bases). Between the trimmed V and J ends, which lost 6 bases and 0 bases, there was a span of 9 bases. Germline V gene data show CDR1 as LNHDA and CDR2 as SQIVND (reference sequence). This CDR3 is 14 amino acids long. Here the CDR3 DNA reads TGTGCCAGTAGGGACACTGACTCTGGAAACACCATATATTTT. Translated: CASRDTDSGNTIYF.

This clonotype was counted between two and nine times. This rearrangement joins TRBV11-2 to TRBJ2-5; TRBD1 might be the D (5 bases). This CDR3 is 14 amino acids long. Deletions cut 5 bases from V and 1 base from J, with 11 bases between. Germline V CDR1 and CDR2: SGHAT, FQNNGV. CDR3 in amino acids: CASSQRQSQETQYF. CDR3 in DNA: TGTGCCAGCAGCCAACGACAGTCCCAAGAGACCCAGTACTTC.

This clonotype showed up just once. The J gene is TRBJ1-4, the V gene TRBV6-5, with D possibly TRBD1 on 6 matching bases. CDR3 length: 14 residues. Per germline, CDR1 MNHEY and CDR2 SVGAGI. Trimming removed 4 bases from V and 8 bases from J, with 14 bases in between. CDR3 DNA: TGTGCCAGCAGTTCAGGGGAGACCCGGGAAAAACTGTTTTTT. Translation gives CASSSGETREKLFF.

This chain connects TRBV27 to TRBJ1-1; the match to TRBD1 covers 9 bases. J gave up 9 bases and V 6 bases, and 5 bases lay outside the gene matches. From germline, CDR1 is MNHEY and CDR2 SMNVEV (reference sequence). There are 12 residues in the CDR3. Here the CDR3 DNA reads TGTGCCAGCAGGGGGACAGGGACAAAAGCTTTCTTT. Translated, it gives CASRGTGTKAFF.

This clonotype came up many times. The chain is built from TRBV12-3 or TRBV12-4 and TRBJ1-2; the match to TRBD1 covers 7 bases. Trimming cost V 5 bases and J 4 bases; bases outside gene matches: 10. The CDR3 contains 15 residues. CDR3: CASSPTTGPFYGYTF. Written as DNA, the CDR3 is TGTGCCAGCAGTCCCACGACAGGGCCGTTCTATGGCTACACCTTC.

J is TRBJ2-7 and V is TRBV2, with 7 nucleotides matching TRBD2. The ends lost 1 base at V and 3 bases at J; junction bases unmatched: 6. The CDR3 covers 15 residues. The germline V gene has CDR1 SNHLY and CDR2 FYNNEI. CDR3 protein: CASSEGAGTIYEQYF. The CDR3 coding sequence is TGTGCCAGCAGTGAAGGCGCAGGGACTATCTACGAGCAGTACTTC.

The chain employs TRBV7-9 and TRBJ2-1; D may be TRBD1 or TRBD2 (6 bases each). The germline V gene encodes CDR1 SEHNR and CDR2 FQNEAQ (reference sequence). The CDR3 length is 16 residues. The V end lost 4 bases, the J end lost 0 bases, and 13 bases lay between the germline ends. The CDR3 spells CASSSSGATSYNEQFF. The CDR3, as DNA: TGTGCCAGCAGCTCGTCGGGGGCTACCTCCTACAATGAGCAGTTCTTC.

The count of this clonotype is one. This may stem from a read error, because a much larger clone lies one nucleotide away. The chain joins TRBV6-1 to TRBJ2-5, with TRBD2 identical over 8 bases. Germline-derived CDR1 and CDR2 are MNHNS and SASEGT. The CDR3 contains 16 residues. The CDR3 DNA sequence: TGTGCCTGCAGTGAAGAAGTAGCGGGACCGCAAGAGACCCAGTACTTC. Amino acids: CACSEEVAGPQETQYF.

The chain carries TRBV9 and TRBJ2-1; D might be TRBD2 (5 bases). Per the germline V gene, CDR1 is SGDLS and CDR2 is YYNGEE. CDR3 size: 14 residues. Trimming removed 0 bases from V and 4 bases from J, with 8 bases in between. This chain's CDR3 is CASSVDGKYNEQFF. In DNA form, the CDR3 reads TGTGCCAGCAGCGTAGACGGGAAGTACAATGAGCAGTTCTTC.

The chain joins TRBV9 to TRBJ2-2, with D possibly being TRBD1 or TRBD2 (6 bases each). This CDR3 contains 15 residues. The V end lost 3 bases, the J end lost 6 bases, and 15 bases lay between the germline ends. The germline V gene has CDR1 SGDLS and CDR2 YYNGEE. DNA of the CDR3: TGTGCCAGCAGCGAGTTAGGGGGGACCGCCGGGGAGCTGTTTTTT. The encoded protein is CASSELGGTAGELFF.

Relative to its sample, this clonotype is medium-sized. DNA for the CDR3: TGCGCCAGCAGCTTGGGAGGGGGCACAGATACGCAGTATTTT. Amino acids: CASSLGGGTDTQYF. The chain is built from TRBV5-1 and TRBJ2-3; perhaps D is TRBD1 or TRBD2 (5 bases each). The CDR3 length is 14 residues. V was clipped by 0 bases and J by 1 base, with 6 bases between them. Germline CDR1 reads SGHRS; CDR2 reads YFSETQ.